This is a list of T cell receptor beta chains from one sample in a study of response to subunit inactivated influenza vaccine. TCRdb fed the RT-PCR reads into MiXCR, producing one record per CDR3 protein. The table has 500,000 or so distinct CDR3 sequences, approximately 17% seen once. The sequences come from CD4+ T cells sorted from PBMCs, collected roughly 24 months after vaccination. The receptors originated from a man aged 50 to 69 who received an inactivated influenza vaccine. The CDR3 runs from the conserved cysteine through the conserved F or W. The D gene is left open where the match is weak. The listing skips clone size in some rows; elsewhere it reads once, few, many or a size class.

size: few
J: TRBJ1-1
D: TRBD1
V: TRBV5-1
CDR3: CASSSSGQGREAFF
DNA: TGCGCCAGCAGCTCATCAGGACAGGGCCGTGAAGCTTTCTTT

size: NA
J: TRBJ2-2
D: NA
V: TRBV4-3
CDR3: CASSLSRTTGELFF
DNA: TGCGCCAGCAGCCTTTCGAGAACGACCGGGGAGCTGTTTTTT

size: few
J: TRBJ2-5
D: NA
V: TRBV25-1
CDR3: CASSSGYAQETQYF
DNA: TGTGCCAGCAGTAGCGGATACGCTCAAGAGACCCAGTACTTC

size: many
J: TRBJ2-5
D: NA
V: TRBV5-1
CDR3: CASSLDPYQETQYF
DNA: TGCGCCAGCAGCTTGGATCCTTACCAAGAGACCCAGTACTTC

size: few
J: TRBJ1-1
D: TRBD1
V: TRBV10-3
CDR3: CAIEEATGTAGDILVVTEAFF
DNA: TGTGCCATCGAGGAAGCTACCGGGACAGCGGGGGATATTCTCGTGGTCACTGAAGCTTTCTTT

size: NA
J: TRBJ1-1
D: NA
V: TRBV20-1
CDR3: CSANSGHQNTEAFF
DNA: TGCAGTGCAAACTCGGGACACCAGAACACTGAAGCTTTCTTT

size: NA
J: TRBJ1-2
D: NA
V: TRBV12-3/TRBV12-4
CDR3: CASSRQIYGYTF
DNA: TGTGCCAGCAGTAGACAGATCTATGGCTACACCTTC

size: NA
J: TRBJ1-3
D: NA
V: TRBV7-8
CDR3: CASSLVPGSGNTIYF
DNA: TGTGCCAGCAGCTTAGTGCCAGGGTCTGGAAACACCATATATTTT

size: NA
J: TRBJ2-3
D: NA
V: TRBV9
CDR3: CASSVATTDTQYF
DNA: TGTGCCAGCAGCGTAGCTACGACAGATACGCAGTATTTT

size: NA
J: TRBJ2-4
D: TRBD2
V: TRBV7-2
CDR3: CASSFIGLADFKNIQYF
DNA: TGTGCCAGCAGCTTCATCGGACTAGCGGACTTCAAAAACATTCAGTACTTC

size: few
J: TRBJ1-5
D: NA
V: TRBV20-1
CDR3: CSARVHIPGQYSNQPQHF
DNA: TGCAGTGCTAGAGTGCACATCCCGGGGCAGTATAGCAATCAGCCCCAGCATTTT

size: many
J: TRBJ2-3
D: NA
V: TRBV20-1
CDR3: CSARIDTQYF
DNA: TGCAGTGCTCGGATAGATACGCAGTATTTT